Detailed here is one T cell receptor (beta chain). What it binds is not known. These data belong to a study of a mutant IDH1 vaccine in newly diagnosed glioma. Study details: In some groups vaccination began 4-6 weeks post-radiotherapy; others received it with temozolomide. Treated patients showed a male proportion of approximately 62%, a female proportion of about 40%, and a mean age of roughly 40 years.

The length of the CDR3 is 13 residues. Germline CDR1 is LNHDA and CDR2 is SQIVND (reference sequence). The V segment lost 6 bases and the J segment 6 bases; nucleotides outside the gene matches: 4. Using immunoSEQ multiplex PCR, the repertoire was profiled, and TCRdb retains in-frame clones only, with some absent. The sample lists over 45,000 clones, 70% to 80% occurring once. Time point indicated: week 35, safety follow-up. The study gave 300 ug of mutant IDH1 20-mer peptide per vaccine dose, with topical imiquimod. Study observations and caveats: Vaccine-induced responses were seen in approximately 93% of patients, spanning several MHC alleles.

V and J are TRBV19 and TRBJ1-4; TRBD1 aligns across 7 bases. This sample comprised PBMCs, obtained from a glioma patient whose treatment included an IDH1 peptide vaccine. The sequence derives from a man aged 35-49 years with glioma. The CDR3 is CASRQGLDEKLFF. The DNA for the CDR3 is TGTGCCAGTAGACAGGGGTTGGATGAAAAACTGTTTTTT.